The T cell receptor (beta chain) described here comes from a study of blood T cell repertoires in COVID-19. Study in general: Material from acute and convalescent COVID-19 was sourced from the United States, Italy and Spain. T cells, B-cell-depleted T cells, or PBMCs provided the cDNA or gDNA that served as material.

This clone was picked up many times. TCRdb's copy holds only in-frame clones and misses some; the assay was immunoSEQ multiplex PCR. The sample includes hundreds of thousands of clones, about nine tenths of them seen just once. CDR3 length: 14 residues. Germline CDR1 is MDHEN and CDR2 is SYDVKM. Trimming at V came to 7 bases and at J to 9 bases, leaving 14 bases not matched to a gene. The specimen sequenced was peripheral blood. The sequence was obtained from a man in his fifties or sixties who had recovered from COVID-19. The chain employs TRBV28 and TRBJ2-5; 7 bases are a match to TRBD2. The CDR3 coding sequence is TGTGCCAGCAATTCCCACCTCGGGGGGATGGCCCAGTACTTC. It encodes CASNSHLGGMAQYF.